This T cell receptor (beta chain) emerged from a study of shared clonotypes between healthy human individuals (dated by TCRdb to between 2020 and 2021). General notes on the study: The cohort comprised a couple of women and three men aged 18 to 49 years. To increase sequencing depth and limit assay-specific biases, different laboratories used diverse techniques to prepare libraries and sequence TCR repertoires. For each donor, CD4 naive and CD4 memory were each run on three plates, CD8 naive on two plates, and CD8 memory on one plate. Leukapheresis yielded between about 0.9 and 8.9 billion PBMCs per donor. To estimate repertoire size and how much clonotypes are shared between individuals, the study performed deep sequencing of blood TCR repertoires from roughly five healthy adults. Points the paper makes about the study in general: Larger estimated clonotype richness was generally found for naive subsets than for memory subsets. Compared with non-shared clonotypes, the clonotypes found in all four sorted-subset donors had higher generation probabilities. Sampling was restricted to blood, and TCR repertoires in tissues likely differ from the TCR repertoires found in blood. Incomplete sequencing was indicated by rarefaction of sorted-subset datasets, despite the large sequencing depth. Around 5% of naive CD4, 3.5% of naive CD8, around 2.3% of memory CD4, and 0.4% of memory CD8 clonotypes were shared across a few donors. Because the study included a small number of donors, the genetic and exposure-history diversity represented was limited. Based on pairwise subsampling, the degree of clonotype sharing among donors was expected to be affected by sequencing depth.

The donors were healthy, HIV-negative adults who had no recently reported acute infections or vaccinations. Every donor was a Caucasian adult living in Nashville, Tennessee, USA. CD4+ T cells were enriched through magnetic negative selection, after which naive cells were positively selected on CD45RA and the remaining negative fraction served as the memory subset. Blood was obtained by leukapheresis, after which PBMCs were separated by Ficoll-Histopaque density gradient centrifugation and cryopreserved in liquid nitrogen vapor phase. Purity and quantity of every magnetically sorted T cell population were checked by analytical flow cytometry. Genomic DNA was isolated from every sorted fraction and measured by UV absorbance on a Nanodrop 2000c. Taken from the germline V gene, the CDR1 and CDR2 loops are SGDLS and YYNGEE. From cysteine to phenylalanine, the CDR3 is 15 amino acids long. Of the read, only the CDR3 DNA is kept; its 45 bases are in frame from base 1. V is cut back by 6 bases and J by 8 bases, with 7 bases in the junction unmatched.

To note about this clone: Which antigen it targets is not known. The input lacks base qualities; no much larger clone sits a single base away.

Using the deep immunoSEQ assay, TCR CDR3 regions were amplified from genomic DNA by multiplex PCR. Extracted genomic DNA from each cell subset was distributed evenly across all wells of several immunoSEQ 96-well plates, and each plate was treated as a replicate. For sorted subsets, 200 to 250 ng of genomic DNA, equivalent to around 29,000 T cell genomes, went into each replicate PCR. The purified libraries were quantified using a Qubit 3.0 fluorometer, sized with a Bioanalyzer 2100, and then quantified again using the KAPA Library Quantification kit. Each immunoSEQ 96-well plate was sequenced on its own single-read 150-cycle Illumina NextSeq 550 flow cell. Per the authors' processing: Because only junctional sequences without quality scores were contained in the immunoSEQ output, filtering matching that applied to full-length reads could not be performed. To assign V/J genes and CDR3, sequences were annotated using PyIR, a Python wrapper for IgBLAST v1.9, with IMGT germline references. Any read was removed if the V/J assignment was weak (E-value above 1e-6), the CDR3 was missing, or the read contained stop codons, out-of-frame junctions, or ambiguous translated residues. V3J clonotypes were defined as sequences sharing the same inferred V gene, J gene, and CDR3 amino acid sequence. Percentage overlap between repertoires was calculated by dividing the number of shared unique clonotypes by the size of the smaller repertoire. Three approaches were used to assess repertoire richness: RTK rarefaction, the Chao1 estimator, and Recon v2.1 estimates of unobserved clonotypes. Generation probabilities for all TCRbeta clonotypes obtained by the gDNA method from a few donors were computed using OLGA. TCRdb retrieved this table from immuneACCESS and kept in-frame rearrangements only. Not all clones are present; in checked studies, unresolved V genes account for under half, and no reason is known for the remainder. The DNA was the basis for D and trimming; V, J and clone size are from that table. The sample includes around 200,000 clones, with around 63% observed a single time. The ten largest make up roughly a tenth of the sample.

The sample comprised memory CD4+ T cells sorted from blood. The cell subset or site tag for this specimen amounts to: CD45RA-negative fraction. The sequence came from a man under 40 in good health. The chain is encoded by TRBV9 joined to TRBJ2-1; 14 nucleotides in the junction match TRBD2. The sequenced DNA: TGTGCCAGCACCCCCGGGACTAGCGGGAGCTATGAGCAGTTCTTC. Translated, it reads CASTPGTSGSYEQFF.